This entry lists 25 T cell receptor beta chains sequenced from one sample in a study of OX40 agonist ivuxolimab in advanced cancers. The method was immunoSEQ multiplex PCR; TCRdb's version includes in-frame clones alone and lacks a portion of them. The sample has 65,000 to 80,000 clones, over 80% seen once. The sample was CD4+ or CD8+ T cells sorted from blood, taken in a trial of the OX40 agonist ivuxolimab. The receptors were gathered from an adult with an advanced solid tumor such as melanoma, head and neck, liver or kidney cancer.

This clone turned up a few times. The rearrangement uses TRBV6-5 and TRBJ1-1; unclear D gene. The V and J ends lost 5 bases and 6 bases respectively, with 16 bases between them. The CDR3 length is 14 residues. Germline V gene sequence: CDR1 MNHEY, CDR2 SVGAGI. The CDR3 reads CASSPVIGGAEAFF. As DNA, the CDR3 is TGTGCCAGCAGTCCCGTTATAGGAGGAGCTGAAGCTTTCTTT.

V usage is TRBV6-6 and J usage is TRBJ2-7; D is undetermined. The CDR3 runs 13 residues. The V end lost 4 bases, the J end lost 5 bases, and 12 bases lay between the germline ends. CDR1 MNHNY and CDR2 SVGAGI come from the germline V gene (reference sequence). The chain's CDR3 is CASSSTVGNEQYF. The CDR3 nucleotides read TGTGCCAGCAGTTCTACTGTGGGGAACGAGCAGTACTTC.

This chain joins TRBV4-3 and TRBJ1-4; the D is unclear. Looked up from germline, CDR1 is LGHNA and CDR2 is YSLEER. This CDR3 region has 16 residues. With 4 bases removed from V and 7 bases from J, the gap between germline ends came to 19 bases. The CDR3 coding sequence is TGCGCCAGCAGCCGCCTGGGTGGCCCCGCGGGTGAAAAACTGTTTTTT. Translated: CASSRLGGPAGEKLFF.

The chain is built from TRBV10-1 and TRBJ2-5; TRBD1 matches 8 bases. CDR1 WNHNN and CDR2 SYGVQD come from the germline V gene (reference sequence). The CDR3 contains 13 residues. The junction had 3 bases not matched to a gene; V was cut back by 8 bases and J by 1 base. The DNA for the CDR3 is TGCGCCAGCCGCGGACAGGGCCAAGAGACCCAGTACTTC. Translated, it gives CASRGQGQETQYF.

The chain carries TRBV19 and TRBJ1-5; D possibly corresponds to TRBD1 (6 bases). The CDR3 runs to 14 residues. Trimming shortened V by 4 bases and J by 4 bases, and 11 bases separated the two germline ends. Germline V gives CDR1 LNHDA, CDR2 SQIVND (reference sequence). Here the CDR3 reads CASSTYRDNQPQHF. The CDR3, as DNA: TGTGCCAGTAGTACGTACAGGGATAATCAGCCCCAGCATTTT.

This rearrangement joins TRBV27 to TRBJ2-3; D is uncertain. The germline V and J ends were trimmed by 0 bases and 2 bases, with 12 bases remaining between them. This CDR3 is built from 16 residues. From germline, CDR1 is MNHEY and CDR2 SMNVEV (reference sequence). The CDR3, as DNA: TGTGCCAGCAGTTTATCGATAAGTATGGTCACAGATACGCAGTATTTT. Translating gives CASSLSISMVTDTQYF.

The chain combines TRBV30 with TRBJ2-7; D call uncertain. Germline V lookup: CDR1 GTSNPN, CDR2 SVGIG (reference sequence). The CDR3 runs to 14 residues. Trimming removed 0 bases at V and 4 bases at J, with 13 bases between. DNA of the CDR3: TGTGCCTGGAGTGTAGCAGGAATTCGGTACGAGCAGTACTTC. This translates into CAWSVAGIRYEQYF.

The chain uses TRBV7-2 and TRBJ1-2, with 8 bases that match TRBD1. Trimming removed 1 base from V and 3 bases from J; junction bases left unmatched: 7. The V gene's germline CDR1 is SGHTA and CDR2 FQGNSA. The CDR3 contains 16 residues. The CDR3 spells CASSLVYQGAYYGYTF. CDR3 in DNA: TGTGCCAGCAGCTTAGTGTATCAGGGGGCGTACTATGGCTACACCTTC. The full variable domain, rest sourced from reference TRBV7-2 and TRBJ1-2, is GAGVSQSPSNKVTEKGKDVELRCDPISGHTALYWYRQSLGQGLEFLIYFQGNSAPDKSGLPSDRFSAERTGGSVSTLTIQRTQQEDSAVYLCASSLVYQGAYYGYTFGSGTRLTVV.

This clone was recorded once. The rearrangement joins TRBV6-5 to TRBJ2-1; 13 positions match TRBD2. This CDR3 comprises 15 residues. Germline V gene lookup returns CDR1 MNHEY and CDR2 SVGAGI. Trimming cost V 2 bases and J 8 bases; bases outside gene matches: 3. CDR3 nucleotides: TGTGCCAGCAGTTACGGGACTAGCGGGATCTATGAGCAGTTCTTC. Amino acids: CASSYGTSGIYEQFF.

The V call is TRBV4-1, the J call TRBJ1-4, with 9 bases lining up with TRBD1. The germline gives CDR1 MGHRA, CDR2 YSYEKL. J lost 0 bases, V lost 3 bases, and 14 bases had no gene match. The CDR3 covers 20 residues. Written as DNA, the CDR3 is TGCGCCAGCAGCCAGAGGGTCCTCCGGGACAGGGATGCAACTAATGAAAAACTGTTTTTT. Encoded protein: CASSQRVLRDRDATNEKLFF.

V is TRBV4-1 and J is TRBJ1-2; no clear D. Trimming removed 3 bases at V and 6 bases at J, with 14 bases between. This CDR3 has 14 residues. CDR1 MGHRA and CDR2 YSYEKL come from the germline V gene. CDR3 bases: TGCGCCAGCAGCCAGATGGACGGCGAAGATGGCTACACCTTC. It yields the protein CASSQMDGEDGYTF.

This chain's CDR3 is CASSGGADNEQFF. The CDR3 DNA sequence: TGTGCCAGCAGTGGCGGAGCCGACAATGAGCAGTTCTTC. The chain couples TRBV2 to TRBJ2-1; the D is unclear. The CDR3 extends over 13 amino acids. Germline lookup yields CDR1 SNHLY and CDR2 FYNNEI. Trimming removed 4 bases from V and 5 bases from J, with 9 bases in between.

The rearrangement links TRBV13 to TRBJ2-1; D gene unclear. Germline V gene data show CDR1 as PRHDT and CDR2 as FYEKMQ (reference sequence). This CDR3 comprises 15 residues. V was trimmed by 5 bases and J by 4 bases, leaving 15 bases between them. CDR3 residues: CASSPRLLGYNEQFF. The CDR3 nucleotides are TGTGCCAGCAGCCCTCGCTTACTCGGGTACAATGAGCAGTTCTTC.

This rearrangement joins TRBV29-1 to TRBJ2-1; TRBD2 is a possible D gene (6 bases). Trimming took 7 bases from V and 8 from J, leaving 12 bases between them. The CDR3 sequence is 11 residues long. Germline V gene data show CDR1 as SQVTM and CDR2 as ANQGSEA. Written as DNA, the CDR3 is TGCAGCGGCTCGGAGGGCCATGAGCAGTTCTTC. As protein: CSGSEGHEQFF.

V and J are TRBV2 and TRBJ2-1, with TRBD2 identical over 8 bases. Germline lookup yields CDR1 SNHLY and CDR2 FYNNEI. The V and J ends lost 4 bases and 8 bases, in that order; junction bases with no gene match: 10. The length of the CDR3 is 15 residues. CDR3 residues: CASSASTSVSDEQFF. DNA for the CDR3: TGTGCCAGCAGTGCATCGACTAGCGTGAGCGATGAGCAGTTCTTC. Looking up the rest from reference TRBV2 and TRBJ2-1 gives the full variable domain: EPEVTQTPSHQVTQMGQEVILRCVPISNHLYFYWYRQILGQKVEFLVSFYNNEISEKSEIFDDQFSVERPDGSNFTLKIRSTKLEDSAMYFCASSASTSVSDEQFFGPGTRLTVL.

The chain recombines TRBV6-5 with TRBJ2-5, with D uncertain. Trimming removed 5 bases at V and 5 bases at J, with 9 bases between. Germline CDR1 reads MNHEY; CDR2 reads SVGAGI. The CDR3 sequence is 12 residues long. The CDR3 reads CASSEFWETQYF. The CDR3 nucleotides read TGTGCCAGCAGTGAGTTCTGGGAGACCCAGTACTTC.

The chain has TRBV6-5 and TRBJ2-1, with D possibly TRBD1 on 5 matching bases. V lost 6 bases to trimming and J lost 3 bases, with 9 bases between them. CDR1 and CDR2 (germline): MNHEY, SVGAGI. The CDR3 spans 13 residues. Here the CDR3 DNA reads TGTGCCAGCAGGCAGGGCCGCTACAATGAGCAGTTCTTC. Translating it yields CASRQGRYNEQFF.

The rearrangement uses TRBV19 and TRBJ2-7; 9 bases agree with TRBD1. This CDR3 has 16 residues. The V gene's germline CDR1 is LNHDA and CDR2 SQIVND (reference sequence). V dropped 6 bases and J dropped 2; count of bases not matched to a gene: 11. The CDR3 reads CASSDPTGGYPYEQYF. CDR3 DNA: TGTGCCAGTAGCGATCCGACAGGGGGTTACCCCTACGAGCAGTACTTC.

This clone was picked up one time. V usage is TRBV4-3 and J usage is TRBJ2-1, with TRBD1 matching over 8 bases. Germline V gene data show CDR1 as LGHNA and CDR2 as YSLEER. The CDR3 has 15 residues. The ends lost 1 base at V and 3 bases at J; junction bases unmatched: 2. DNA of the CDR3: TGCGCCAGCAGCCAAGGGACAGGGCACTACAATGAGCAGTTCTTC. Translation gives CASSQGTGHYNEQFF.

The CDR3 loop reads CASSLRDKNYEQYF. The CDR3 nucleotides are TGCGCCAGCAGCTTACGGGACAAAAACTACGAGCAGTACTTC. The chain links TRBV5-1 to TRBJ2-7, with TRBD1 as a possible D gene (6 bases). This CDR3 contains 14 residues. The V gene lost 2 bases and the J gene lost 3 bases, with 12 bases spanning the gap. CDR1 is SGHRS, CDR2 YFSETQ, per germline.

A few counts support this clone. The chain recombines TRBV11-2 with TRBJ1-4; unclear D gene. Deletions cut 5 bases from V and 2 bases from J, with 15 bases between. The length of the CDR3 is 16 residues. Germline V gene sequence: CDR1 SGHAT, CDR2 FQNNGV. The CDR3 DNA is TGTGCCAGCAGCCTGGAGTGGGGTTCGACTAATGAAAAACTGTTTTTT. Residues: CASSLEWGSTNEKLFF.

This clone was observed once. This sequence joins TRBV6-5 and TRBJ2-7; a possible D gene is TRBD1 (5 bases). Trimming took off 0 bases at V and 3 bases at J, with 9 bases between the two ends. The CDR3 is 14 residues long. Germline lookup yields CDR1 MNHEY and CDR2 SVGAGI. The CDR3 nucleotides are TGTGCCAGCAGTTACTCGAGGCAGGGCTACGAGCAGTACTTC. It codes for CASSYSRQGYEQYF.

V gene TRBV6-1 combines with J gene TRBJ1-5; 7 bases agree with TRBD1. Germline CDR1 MNHNS, CDR2 SASEGT. This CDR3 region has 16 residues. V gave up 2 bases and J gave up 6 bases; unmatched junction bases: 10. The CDR3 sequence is CASSEIHRGSIQPQHF. In DNA form, the CDR3 reads TGTGCCAGCAGTGAAATTCACAGGGGATCGATTCAGCCCCAGCATTTT.

The chain recombines TRBV27 with TRBJ2-2; D not certain. Looked up from germline, CDR1 is MNHEY and CDR2 is SMNVEV (reference sequence). CDR3 length equals 15 residues. V was cut by 7 bases and J by 1 base, with 13 bases left in between. CDR3 protein: CASNPGPVNTGELFF. For the CDR3, the DNA is TGTGCCAGCAATCCTGGACCCGTGAACACCGGGGAGCTGTTTTTT.

The CDR3 DNA sequence: TGTGCCAGCAGCTTAGCGGTGGGCCTACTAGCGGGCGAGCAGTACTTC. It yields the protein CASSLAVGLLAGEQYF. The V and J genes are TRBV7-2 and TRBJ2-7; 9 nucleotides agree with TRBD2. V was clipped by 0 bases and J by 6 bases; unmatched bases: 9. The CDR3 length is 16 residues. Germline CDR1 is SGHTA and CDR2 is FQGNSA.